Presented here are 4 T cell receptor beta chains from one specimen sequenced in a study of sequential checkpoint blockade in melanoma. The table came from immunoSEQ multiplex PCR; TCRdb's copy has only in-frame clones and leaves some out. The top ten hold approximately 15% of the sample, which has approximately 7,500 clones, almost 60% seen once. Treatment denoted: randomized to nivolumab then ipilimumab (arm A) or the reverse (arm B). This specimen consisted of CD8+ T cells sorted from blood (inferred from file names), obtained from a patient given nivolumab and ipilimumab in sequence. All receptors derive from a human donor with melanoma.

The V and J genes are TRBV6-1 and TRBJ2-7; 11 positions agree with TRBD1. Germline lookup yields CDR1 MNHNS and CDR2 SASEGT. This CDR3 is 15 amino acids long. The V segment lost 0 bases and the J segment 3 bases; nucleotides outside the gene matches: 1. CDR3 loop: CASSEAGTGGYEQYF. In DNA form, the CDR3 reads TGTGCCAGCAGTGAAGCCGGGACAGGGGGCTACGAGCAGTACTTC.

The table lists this clone with a few counts. The CDR3 region is CASSLQVGNQPQHF. The CDR3 nucleotides read TGTGCCAGCAGTTTACAAGTAGGCAATCAGCCCCAGCATTTT. The V and J genes are TRBV28 and TRBJ1-5, with D unresolved. V was trimmed by 2 bases and J by 2 bases, leaving 7 bases between them. Germline-derived CDR1 and CDR2 are MDHEN and SYDVKM. The CDR3 runs to 14 residues.

This clone was picked up a small number of times. The chain is built from TRBV27 and TRBJ2-2; possible D gene TRBD1, 6 bases. Per the germline V gene, CDR1 is MNHEY and CDR2 is SMNVEV (reference sequence). The CDR3 loop spans 13 amino acids. With 0 bases removed from V and 7 bases from J, the gap between germline ends came to 6 bases. This CDR3 reads CASSLSGGGELFF. The CDR3 coding sequence is TGTGCCAGCAGTTTATCAGGGGGCGGGGAGCTGTTTTTT.

This clone was counted a few times. The chain combines TRBV4-3 with TRBJ2-7; the match to TRBD1 covers 7 bases. The junction had 2 bases not matched to a gene; V was cut back by 3 bases and J by 3 bases. Germline-derived CDR1 and CDR2 are LGHNA and YSLEER. The CDR3 has 13 residues. This chain's CDR3 is CASSQWTGYEQYF. The CDR3 DNA reads as TGCGCCAGCAGCCAGTGGACAGGCTACGAGCAGTACTTC.